This T cell receptor (beta chain) was recorded in a study of PD-1 and CTLA-4 blockade in melanoma. Sequencing used immunoSEQ multiplex PCR; TCRdb keeps in-frame clones, though not all of them. The data contain some 30,000 clones, about 88% of them singletons. This clone was observed a few times. This CDR3 comprises 13 residues. V was clipped by 4 bases and J by 2 bases, with 7 bases between them. Germline CDR1 and CDR2: SGHVS and FQNEAQ. This sequence joins TRBV7-8 and TRBJ2-3; D remains ambiguous. The receptor comes from a human donor with melanoma. The source material was CD8+ T cells from peripheral blood, sampled from a patient given anti-PD-1 treatment. The CDR3 DNA follows: TGTGCCAGCAGCTCAACCACCACAGATACGCAGTATTTT. This encodes CASSSTTTDTQYF. Complete variable domain (other parts from reference TRBV7-8 and TRBJ2-3): GAGVSQSPRYKVAKRGQDVALRCDPISGHVSLFWYQQALGQGPEFLTYFQNEAQLDKSGLPSDRFFAERPEGSVSTLKIQRTQQEDSAVYLCASSSTTTDTQYFGPGTRLTVL.